This T cell receptor beta chain was profiled in a study of blood T cells in healthy people across ages. The germline CDR1 and CDR2 sequences are MNHEY and SVGEGT. This CDR3 comprises 13 residues. V lost 7 bases to trimming and J lost 2 bases, with 9 bases between them. Remarks on this clonotype: Its cognate antigen is unknown.

A J-beta primer mix and a sample-barcoded 5' primer were used in a second PCR of about 7 to 12 cycles. TCRdb called the 5' RACE reads again in MiXCR, with one record for every CDR3 protein. The sample includes 710,000 or so distinct CDR3 sequences, 20% to 25% of them seen just once. Findings and caveats of the study: Age advanced and TCR beta diversity per million T cells fell, roughly linearly.

The sample comprised blood. The V gene is TRBV6-2 or TRBV6-3, the J gene TRBJ2-1; D gene uncertain. This TCR derives from a man between 65 and 85 years old in good health. The CDR3 loop is CASKTYTYNEQFF. The CDR3 DNA sequence: TGTGCCAGCAAGACGTACACCTACAATGAGCAGTTCTTC.